The clone carrying this TCR beta chain was seen repeatedly, ten times or more. The data originate from a study of T cells in Graves' hyperthyroidism and ophthalmopathy. There were TCR beta CDR3 regions amplified from RNA transcripts. Researchers ran a first-round RT-PCR on the TCR CDR3 using the HTBI primer set. Using its own MiXCR run on the multiplex PCR reads, TCRdb lists one record per CDR3 protein. Among a few hundred thousand distinct CDR3 sequences listed, roughly 15% were seen once. Uncontrolled infection, other autoimmune disease, pregnancy or lactation led to exclusion. Diagnoses rested on clinical symptoms, serum thyroxine and TRAb, thyroid ultrasound and orbital computed tomography. Trimming left V 0 bases short and J 0 bases short, with 6 bases between. The CDR3 has 15 amino acids. Germline V gene sequence: CDR1 LGHDT, CDR2 YNNKEL (reference sequence).

This chain links TRBV3-1 with TRBJ1-3; D is uncertain. The TCR comes from a woman aged 40 to 49 with Graves' ophthalmopathy. Sequences were obtained from blood. The CDR3 region has the DNA TGTGCCAGCAGCCAAGACATCATCTCTGGAAACACCATATATTTT. This sequence encodes CASSQDIISGNTIYF.